The T cell receptor beta chain under discussion was sequenced for a study of T cells in Graves' hyperthyroidism and ophthalmopathy. The investigators amplified TCR beta CDR3 regions from RNA transcripts. During a first-round RT-PCR of the TCR CDR3, the HTBI primer set was used. MiXCR, applied by TCRdb to the multiplex PCR reads, yields one record per CDR3 protein. Altogether a few hundred thousand distinct CDR3 sequences are present, 46% being singletons, with the ten largest covering just under 8.5%. This CDR3 is built from 13 residues. With 5 bases removed from V and 7 bases from J, the gap between germline ends came to 14 bases. Germline V gives CDR1 SNHLY, CDR2 FYNNEI. Overall study findings and caveats: Also found in blood were most expanded thyroid clonotypes above 0.001.

This clonotype was seen ten or more times. Its specificity is unknown. Patients aged 18 to 65 had newly diagnosed hyperthyroidism that had lasted under 2 months. Patients were excluded because of uncontrolled infection, other autoimmune disease, pregnancy or lactation. The chain links TRBV2 to TRBJ1-2; unclear D gene. This sequence was found in a woman younger than 35 with Graves' hyperthyroidism. The sequenced sample was peripheral blood or thyroid tissue (not recorded which). In DNA form, the CDR3 reads TGTGCCAGCAGTTCTAACAGAGAAACTGGCTACACCTTC. Translated: CASSSNRETGYTF.